Described below is a single T cell receptor (beta chain) sequence and its context. Terminally differentiated effector memory CD45RA+ cells were left out of the naive CD8 fraction, which was CD45RO-negative and positively selected for CCR7. Generated by immunoSEQ multiplex PCR, the TCRdb table keeps only in-frame clones and is missing some. Found here are fewer than 1 million clones, approximately 96% of them singletons; the top ten hold 0.2% to 0.25%. These data originate in a study of shared clonotypes between healthy human individuals. Study as a whole: Aged 18 to 49, the donors were a couple of women and a few men.

The CDR3 loop spans 13 amino acids. The J segment lost 8 bases and the V segment lost 5 bases, leaving 7 bases of the junction unmatched. CDR1 is SGHVS and CDR2 is FQNEAQ in the germline V gene. This TCR derives from a man aged 25-45 years in good health. Sequenced sample: naive CD8+ T cells sorted from blood. V usage is TRBV7-8 and J usage is TRBJ1-2, with TRBD1 matching over 8 bases. DNA for the CDR3: TGTGCCAGCAGCACACAGGGGGACTCGGGCTACACCTTC. This sequence encodes CASSTQGDSGYTF.